The 8 T cell receptor beta chains below come from one sample, sequenced in a study of blood T cell repertoires in COVID-19. Here immunoSEQ multiplex PCR was the method, and the copy in TCRdb shows in-frame clones only, minus some. The repertoire consists of 85,000 to 95,000 clones, with around 86% occurring once and the leading ten covering 5.2%. The sequenced sample was peripheral blood. These receptors all stem from a man aged 55 to 69 with COVID-19, enrolled during active disease.

J is TRBJ2-1 and V is TRBV27, with D unresolved. CDR1 and CDR2 from the germline V gene are MNHEY and SMNVEV (reference sequence). V was pared by 5 bases and J by 8 bases, with 10 bases between. CDR3 length: 12 amino acids. The CDR3 is CASSAGYDEQFF. In DNA form, the CDR3 reads TGTGCCAGCAGTGCCGGTTACGATGAGCAGTTCTTC.

The chain combines TRBV28 with TRBJ2-1; D perhaps matches TRBD1 (6 bases). The V gene's germline CDR1 is MDHEN and CDR2 SYDVKM. The CDR3 extends over 16 amino acids. V gave up 5 bases and J gave up 5 bases, with 19 bases separating them. The CDR3 DNA follows: TGTGCCAGCAGTCCAGATACAGGGAAAGGGAACAATGAGCAGTTCTTC. It encodes CASSPDTGKGNNEQFF.

The J gene is TRBJ1-2, the V gene TRBV7-8; no clear D gene. The CDR3 runs to 15 residues. CDR1 and CDR2 from the germline V gene are SGHVS and FQNEAQ. V lost 5 bases and J lost 4, with 17 bases in between. In DNA form, the CDR3 reads TGTGCCAGCAGCCAACCCCATTTAGGGAGCTATGGCTACACCTTC. It specifies CASSQPHLGSYGYTF.

This rearrangement joins TRBV15 to TRBJ1-3, with D unclear. Trimming pared 1 base from V and 6 bases from J, leaving 10 bases between. CDR1 is LNHNV and CDR2 is YYDKDF in the germline V gene (reference sequence). The CDR3 totals 14 residues. CDR3 coding DNA: TGTGCCACCAGCAGAGGACTGCCCGAAAACACCATATATTTT. This sequence encodes CATSRGLPENTIYF.

In its sample, this clone was seen a few times. The chain carries TRBV19 and TRBJ1-6, with TRBD1 matching 9 bases. The V gene end was trimmed by 6 bases and the J gene end by 4 bases; junction bases not matched to a gene: 4. The CDR3 covers 15 residues. CDR1 and CDR2 (germline): LNHDA, SQIVND (reference sequence). The CDR3, as DNA: TGTGCCAGTAGCTCCGGACAGGGGTATAATTCACCCCTCCACTTT. Its translation is CASSSGQGYNSPLHF.

The chain links TRBV12-3 or TRBV12-4 to TRBJ2-2, with 7 bases identical to TRBD2. The CDR3 loop spans 12 amino acids. V was pared by 6 bases and J by 7 bases, with 2 bases of the junction left unmatched. CDR3 coding DNA: TGTGCCAGCAGACGCGGGGGCGGGGAGCTGTTTTTT. Its protein is CASRRGGGELFF.

The chain joins TRBV6-5 to TRBJ1-1, with 7 nucleotides matching TRBD1. The germline V gene encodes CDR1 MNHEY and CDR2 SVGAGI. The CDR3 has 12 amino acids. The trim removed 5 bases at V and 6 bases at J, leaving 3 bases unmatched. The CDR3 DNA sequence: TGTGCCAGCAGTACAGGGGAAGCTGAAGCTTTCTTT. Its translation is CASSTGEAEAFF.

The V gene is TRBV28, the J gene TRBJ1-1; 9 bases are shared with TRBD1. Germline loops: CDR1 MDHEN, CDR2 SYDVKM. The CDR3 totals 16 residues. The junction had 9 bases not matched to a gene; V was cut back by 7 bases and J by 0 bases. As DNA, the CDR3 is TGTGCCAGCATAGTACAGGGGGCCCTCATGAACACTGAAGCTTTCTTT. It codes for CASIVQGALMNTEAFF.